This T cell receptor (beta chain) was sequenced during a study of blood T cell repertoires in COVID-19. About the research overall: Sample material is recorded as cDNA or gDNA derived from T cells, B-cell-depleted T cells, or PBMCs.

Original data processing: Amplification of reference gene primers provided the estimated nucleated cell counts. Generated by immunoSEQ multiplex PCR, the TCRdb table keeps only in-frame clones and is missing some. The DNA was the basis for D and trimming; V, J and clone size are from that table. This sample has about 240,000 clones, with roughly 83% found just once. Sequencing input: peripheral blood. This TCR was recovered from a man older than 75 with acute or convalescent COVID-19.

CDR3: CASRTTGDTPQHF. The CDR3 nucleotides are TGTGCCAGCAGGACGACAGGGGACACACCCCAGCATTTT. J is TRBJ1-5 and V is TRBV6-5; 8 bases map to TRBD1. Trimming removed 6 bases from V and 10 bases from J; junction bases left unmatched: 8. CDR1 MNHEY and CDR2 SVGAGI come from the germline V gene. The CDR3 is 13 residues long.